This T cell receptor (beta chain) was sequenced for a study of shared clonotypes between healthy human individuals. Study-level results: It was only blood that was sampled, and tissue repertoires likely differ.

Repertoires were generated with immunoSEQ multiplex PCR, while TCRdb's copy carries only in-frame clones and drops some. The repertoire holds over a million clones, with over 95% as singletons. Subsets obtained from CD4+ cells comprised CD45RA+ naive and CD45RA-negative memory cells. A word on this clone: Its antigen is still unknown.

This clonotype originated in a man aged 30-40 years in good health. The material sequenced was naive CD4+ T cells sorted from blood. Subset noted: CD45RA+ positively selected.

In nucleotides, the CDR3 is TGCGCCAGCAGCTCCCGGGACTTCAGAGAGACCCAGTACTTC. It yields the protein CASSSRDFRETQYF. The chain employs TRBV5-1 and TRBJ2-5, with a possible D match to TRBD2 (6 bases). The CDR3 is 14 amino acids. CDR1 is SGHRS and CDR2 is YFSETQ in the germline V gene. V lost 3 bases and J 4 bases, leaving 13 bases between the germline ends.